This TCR beta chain was recorded in a study of blood T cell repertoires in COVID-19. Study information: PBMCs, B-cell-depleted T cells, or T cells provided the cDNA or gDNA that made up the material.

V lost 2 bases, J lost 0 bases, and 8 bases lay in between. Germline-derived CDR1 and CDR2 are LNHDA and SQIVND (reference sequence). The CDR3 sequence is 15 residues long. Using immunoSEQ multiplex PCR, the repertoire was profiled, and TCRdb retains in-frame clones only, with some absent. Of fewer than 200,000 clones in the sample, 84% are singletons; the top ten hold about 7%. The clonotype was recovered from a human donor in a cohort sampled during active COVID-19. This chain connects TRBV19 to TRBJ2-4; no clear D. Sequenced: peripheral blood. The CDR3 protein is CASSISGLAKNIQYF. The CDR3 coding sequence is TGTGCCAGTAGTATATCAGGCCTAGCCAAAAACATTCAGTACTTC.